This TCR beta chain was found in a study of cytomegalovirus exposure and HLA in healthy donors. Study-level results: The study reported that TCR beta sequences accurately predicted HLA-A and HLA-B alleles in most subjects. Most TCR sequences were seen very rarely across donors, but some public TCRs occurred in many.

A remark on this clone: Its antigen is currently unknown.

It was with 60 Vbeta and 13 Jbeta primers that the PCR ran. Profiling relied on immunoSEQ multiplex PCR, and the TCRdb table lists in-frame clones only, not all of them. This sample's table reports some 52,000 clones. The sequence came from a woman aged 60-75 years in good health and CMV-seropositive. Sequencing was performed on PBMCs.

CDR3 sequence reads: CASSLGGQGLSPLHF. The CDR3 DNA follows: TGCGCCAGCAGCTTGGGGGGACAGGGCCTTTCACCCCTCCACTTT. V usage is TRBV5-1 and J usage is TRBJ1-6; 9 bases map to TRBD1. Germline CDR1 reads SGHRS; CDR2 reads YFSETQ. Trimming cost V 0 bases and J 9 bases; bases outside gene matches: 4. The CDR3 consists of 15 residues. The entire variable domain, with the rest obtained from reference TRBV5-1 and TRBJ1-6, is as follows: KAGVTQTPRYLIKTRGQQVTLSCSPISGHRSVSWYQQTPGQGLQFLFEYFSETQRNKGNFPGRFSGRQFSNSRSEMNVSTLELGDSALYLCASSLGGQGLSPLHFGNGTRLTVT.